The source of this T cell receptor (beta chain) is a study of T cell changes during pregnancy in multiple sclerosis. Germline V gene data show CDR1 as SGHTA and CDR2 as FQGNSA. The CDR3 runs to 16 residues. V was shortened by 1 base and J by 5 bases, with 15 bases between the two germline ends. The assay was immunoSEQ multiplex PCR, and TCRdb's table has in-frame clones only and misses some. The table includes about 83,000 clones, roughly 96% detected once. The J gene is TRBJ2-1, the V gene TRBV7-2; D possibly corresponds to TRBD2 (6 bases). The sequence derives from a female donor with multiple sclerosis, enrolled in a pregnancy study. This specimen consisted of peripheral blood, obtained in the second trimester of pregnancy. In nucleotides, the CDR3 is TGTGCCAGCAGCTTAGTTCGGCTAGCGTCTAACAATGAGCAGTTCTTC. Residues: CASSLVRLASNNEQFF.